The 23 T cell receptor beta chains given below trace back to one sample, sequenced in a study of cytomegalovirus exposure and HLA in healthy donors. Both 60 Vbeta primers and 13 Jbeta primers went into the PCR. Profiled with immunoSEQ multiplex PCR; TCRdb holds only in-frame clones, not every one. The sample holds 100,000 to 150,000 clones, approximately 87% seen once. Sequences were obtained from PBMCs. These receptor sequences come from a man between 18 and 35 years old in good health and CMV-seropositive.

The chain recombines TRBV15 with TRBJ2-7; 11 nucleotides align to TRBD1. This CDR3 contains 17 residues. The V gene's germline CDR1 is LNHNV and CDR2 YYDKDF (reference sequence). V was clipped by 0 bases and J by 3 bases; unmatched bases: 7. CDR3 in amino acids: CATSRDGDRGTIYEQYF. In DNA form, the CDR3 reads TGTGCCACCAGCAGAGACGGGGACAGGGGGACGATCTACGAGCAGTACTTC.

The CDR3 DNA reads as TGTGCCAGCAGCTCGACAGGGAAGGACACTGAAGCTTTCTTT. Translation: CASSSTGKDTEAFF. J is TRBJ1-1 and V is TRBV11-2; TRBD1 aligns across 7 bases. The CDR3 has 14 residues. Germline-derived CDR1 and CDR2 are SGHAT and FQNNGV. The J segment lost 3 bases and the V segment lost 4 bases, leaving 5 bases of the junction unmatched.

J is TRBJ2-2 and V is TRBV7-2; 12 bases are shared with TRBD2. The CDR3 extends over 15 amino acids. The junction had 5 bases not matched to a gene; V was cut back by 5 bases and J by 7 bases. CDR1 is SGHTA, CDR2 FQGNSA, per germline. CDR3 in DNA: TGTGCCAGCAGCATTCTAGCGGGGGGGCACGGGGAGCTGTTTTTT. Its protein product is CASSILAGGHGELFF.

This clone was seen more than once but under ten times. This chain connects TRBV5-1 to TRBJ2-3; TRBD2 matches 12 bases. Germline loops: CDR1 SGHRS, CDR2 YFSETQ. The length of the CDR3 is 14 residues. V lost 8 bases, J lost 1 base, and 2 bases stayed unmatched. CDR3 coding DNA: TGCGCCAGTTCTAGCGGGGGGGGCACAGATACGCAGTATTTT. Protein: CASSSGGGTDTQYF. Using reference TRBV5-1 and TRBJ2-3 for the parts outside the CDR3, the full variable domain is KAGVTQTPRYLIKTRGQQVTLSCSPISGHRSVSWYQQTPGQGLQFLFEYFSETQRNKGNFPGRFSGRQFSNSRSEMNVSTLELGDSALYLCASSSGGGTDTQYFGPGTRLTVL.

This chain connects TRBV27 to TRBJ2-5, with D maybe TRBD2 (5 bases). Germline CDR1 MNHEY, CDR2 SMNVEV (reference sequence). V lost 2 bases and J 1 base, leaving 8 bases between the germline ends. The CDR3 totals 14 residues. The CDR3 coding sequence is TGTGCCAGCAGTTTACTAGCCTTCCAAGAGACCCAGTACTTC. Translation gives CASSLLAFQETQYF.

V usage is TRBV5-4 and J usage is TRBJ1-1, with a weak D call TRBD1 (5 bases). V shed 0 bases and J shed 0 bases, with 6 bases lying between them. CDR3 size: 14 residues. CDR1 and CDR2 from the germline V gene are SGHNT and YYREEE (reference sequence). This CDR3 reads CASSLAGMNTEAFF. The DNA for the CDR3 is TGTGCCAGCAGCTTGGCAGGGATGAACACTGAAGCTTTCTTT.

In DNA, the CDR3 is TGTGCCAGCAGTGAAACCCCAGGGGGCTATGGCTACACCTTC. Translated, it gives CASSETPGGYGYTF. V usage is TRBV25-1 and J usage is TRBJ1-2, with TRBD1 matching 7 bases. After removal of 2 bases from V and 4 bases from J, the junction contained 4 bases not matched to a gene. The CDR3 covers 14 residues. Germline CDR1 MGHDK, CDR2 SYGVNS.

V and J are TRBV5-1 and TRBJ1-3; D is possibly TRBD1 (6 bases). Germline CDR1 is SGHRS and CDR2 is YFSETQ. V lost 4 bases to trimming and J lost 0 bases, with 11 bases between them. The CDR3 spans 15 residues. CDR3 sequence: CASSASGVSGNTIYF. For the CDR3, the DNA is TGCGCCAGCAGCGCTTCAGGGGTCTCTGGAAACACCATATATTTT.

The V gene is TRBV19, the J gene TRBJ1-2; tentative D call: TRBD1 (5 bases). The ends were cut back, 4 bases at V and 10 bases at J, with 10 bases in the middle. CDR3 length: 11 amino acids. Germline V CDR1 and CDR2: LNHDA, SQIVND (reference sequence). The CDR3 sequence: CASSTGFDYTF. The CDR3 bases are TGTGCCAGTAGTACAGGGTTTGACTACACCTTC.

This clone has a single count. V is TRBV7-6 and J is TRBJ1-2; 7 positions match TRBD1. The CDR3 spans 16 residues. CDR1 SGHVS and CDR2 FNYEAQ come from the germline V gene. V lost 1 base and J lost 2; bases outside the gene matches: 7. The CDR3 region has the DNA TGTGCCAGCAGCTTAGGGGCAGGGGGTTCAAACTATGGCTACACCTTC. It codes for CASSLGAGGSNYGYTF.

The chain employs TRBV5-5 and TRBJ1-3, with unresolved D. Per the germline V gene, CDR1 is SGHKS and CDR2 is YYEKEE (reference sequence). The CDR3 is 15 amino acids. The V end was cut by 0 bases, the J end by 4 bases, with 11 bases between. The CDR3 region has the DNA TGTGCCAGCAGCTTGGTCCCGGGATCAGGAAACACCATATATTTT. It translates to CASSLVPGSGNTIYF.

The V gene is TRBV10-3, the J gene TRBJ1-2; D is perhaps TRBD1 (5 bases). Germline assignment: CDR1 ENHRY and CDR2 SYGVKD. V was pared by 8 bases and J by 5 bases, with 15 bases between. The CDR3 is 13 amino acids. The CDR3 DNA is TGTGCCATCCCAGCAACCGGGGGATATGGCTACACCTTC. This gives the protein CAIPATGGYGYTF.

The rearrangement uses TRBV27 and TRBJ2-2; 8 nucleotides agree with TRBD2. Germline CDR1 and CDR2: MNHEY and SMNVEV (reference sequence). V dropped 5 bases and J dropped 3; count of bases not matched to a gene: 5. The CDR3 is made up of 15 amino acids. CDR3 nucleotide sequence: TGTGCCAGCAGTCTAATCGGGGGGGACACCGGGGAGCTGTTTTTT. Translation gives CASSLIGGDTGELFF.

V gene TRBV2 combines with J gene TRBJ1-3; D is ambiguous. Per germline, CDR1 SNHLY and CDR2 FYNNEI. The V and J ends lost 4 bases and 3 bases respectively, with 7 bases between them. The CDR3 covers 13 residues. The chain's CDR3 is CASSGAVGNTIYF. The CDR3 region has the DNA TGTGCCAGCAGTGGGGCCGTTGGAAACACCATATATTTT. The complete variable domain, with remaining parts taken from reference TRBV2 and TRBJ1-3, reads EPEVTQTPSHQVTQMGQEVILRCVPISNHLYFYWYRQILGQKVEFLVSFYNNEISEKSEIFDDQFSVERPDGSNFTLKIRSTKLEDSAMYFCASSGAVGNTIYFGEGSWLTVV.

This clone was detected only once. The CDR3 protein is CASSRTGTSGYNEQFF. For the CDR3, the DNA is TGTGCCAGCAGCCGCACCGGGACTAGCGGTTACAATGAGCAGTTCTTC. This chain connects TRBV6-6 to TRBJ2-1; 11 nucleotides match TRBD2. The CDR3 has 16 amino acids. Germline values: CDR1 MNHNY, CDR2 SVGAGI (reference sequence). The trim removed 6 bases at V and 4 bases at J, leaving 8 bases unmatched.

V gene TRBV4-1 combines with J gene TRBJ2-5; 8 bases fit TRBD2. The DNA end is more similar to TRBJ2-7, so the J call may be wrong. Germline-derived CDR1 and CDR2 are MGHRA and YSYEKL. The CDR3 runs 15 residues. In DNA, the CDR3 is TGCGCCAGCAGCCAAGATCCGGGACTAGCCTACGAGCAGTACTTC. This gives the protein CASSQDPGLAYEQYF.

V is TRBV7-2 and J is TRBJ1-2; TRBD1 agrees at 9 bases. The V segment lost 5 bases and the J segment 6 bases; nucleotides outside the gene matches: 4. Germline values: CDR1 SGHTA, CDR2 FQGNSA. This CDR3 spans 13 amino acids. CDR3 in DNA: TGTGCCAGCAGCACCGGGACAGGGAATGGCTACACCTTC. This sequence encodes CASSTGTGNGYTF.

This rearrangement joins TRBV30 to TRBJ2-1, with 7 nucleotides matching TRBD2. The germline CDR1 and CDR2 sequences are GTSNPN and SVGIG (reference sequence). The CDR3 length is 15 residues. The junction had 12 bases not matched to a gene; V was cut back by 5 bases and J by 5 bases. CDR3 bases: TGTGCCTGGCGGCAGGGAGAGGGAGGGGACAATGAGCAGTTCTTC. Amino acids: CAWRQGEGGDNEQFF.

The V gene is TRBV13, the J gene TRBJ2-7; 13 nucleotides match TRBD2. This CDR3 is 15 amino acids long. Trimming took 6 bases from V and 7 from J; bases not matched to a gene: 9. Germline CDR1 is PRHDT and CDR2 is FYEKMQ (reference sequence). The DNA for the CDR3 is TGTGCCAGCAGTTTTGGACTAGCGGGGGCGGGGGAGCAGTACTTC. This sequence encodes CASSFGLAGAGEQYF.

CDR3 sequence (DNA): TGTGCCTGGAGCCGGGGGGCTAACTATGGCTACACCTTC. Translation: CAWSRGANYGYTF. The chain uses TRBV30 and TRBJ1-2; TRBD1 is a possible D gene (5 bases). The CDR3 consists of 13 residues. CDR1 and CDR2 from the germline V gene are GTSNPN and SVGIG (reference sequence). V was pared by 3 bases and J by 0 bases, with 8 bases between.

The rearrangement uses TRBV27 and TRBJ2-7; 10 positions agree with TRBD2. Per germline, CDR1 MNHEY and CDR2 SMNVEV (reference sequence). CDR3 length: 14 residues. V shed 2 bases and J 4 bases; nucleotides not matched to a gene: 2. The CDR3 DNA is TGTGCCAGCAGTTTACGAGCGGGGGGGTACGAGCAGTACTTC. Translated, it gives CASSLRAGGYEQYF.

V usage is TRBV13 and J usage is TRBJ2-2; 9 bases fit TRBD2. The CDR3 is 17 amino acids. With 8 bases clipped from V and 0 bases from J, the junction kept 10 bases outside the gene matches. Per the germline V gene, CDR1 is PRHDT and CDR2 is FYEKMQ (reference sequence). The CDR3 spells CASGMISGGPNTGELFF. The CDR3 nucleotides are TGTGCCAGCGGCATGATTAGCGGGGGCCCGAACACCGGGGAGCTGTTTTTT.

The chain carries TRBV28 and TRBJ2-1; the match to TRBD1 covers 7 bases. With 6 bases clipped from V and 4 bases from J, the junction kept 6 bases outside the gene matches. Germline V lookup: CDR1 MDHEN, CDR2 SYDVKM. The length of the CDR3 is 14 residues. The CDR3: CASSVTGFYNEQFF. CDR3 DNA: TGTGCCAGCAGCGTGACAGGGTTTTACAATGAGCAGTTCTTC.